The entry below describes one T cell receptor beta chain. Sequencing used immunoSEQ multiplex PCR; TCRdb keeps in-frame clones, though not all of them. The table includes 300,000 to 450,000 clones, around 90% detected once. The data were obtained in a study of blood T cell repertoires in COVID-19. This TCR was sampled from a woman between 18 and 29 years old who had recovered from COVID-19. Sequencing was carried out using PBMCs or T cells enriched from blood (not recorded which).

CDR3 in DNA: TGTGCCAGTAGTATAACCGGGACTAGCATCGGTCGGGATACGCAGTATTTT. It specifies CASSITGTSIGRDTQYF. This chain connects TRBV19 to TRBJ2-3, with 9 nucleotides matching TRBD2. V lost 2 bases, J lost 6 bases, and 12 bases stayed unmatched. CDR3 length equals 17 residues. The germline V gene encodes CDR1 LNHDA and CDR2 SQIVND (reference sequence).